The subject of this entry is one TCR beta chain. The target antigen is unknown. The CDR3 is 16 residues long. Germline CDR1 LNHDA, CDR2 SQIVND (reference sequence). V lost 6 bases, J lost 5 bases, and 22 bases lay in between. The sample belongs to a study of T cells in localized non-small cell lung cancer. Study-wide results and limits: Adjacent uninvolved lung had the highest clonality, suggesting focused antigen responses. Density of T cells in blood, when higher, went with longer overall survival. Analysis by sequencing included only one tumor region, so heterogeneity remains possible. Adjacent lung held a median 57 of the top 100 tumor clones.

Data came from immunoSEQ multiplex PCR; TCRdb stores just in-frame clones and leaves some out. The sample lists tens of thousands of clones, 91% seen once, with roughly 4% in the top ten. The V and J genes are TRBV19 and TRBJ2-5, with D possibly TRBD2 on 5 matching bases. The TCR sequence derives from a female donor of 60 years or more with stage II squamous cell lung carcinoma. This sample comprised peripheral blood, obtained before any cancer treatment. This chain's CDR3 is CASSRAAGAIQETQYF. Here the CDR3 DNA reads TGTGCCAGTAGCCGCGCTGCGGGCGCAATTCAGGAGACCCAGTACTTC. The entire variable domain, with the rest obtained from reference TRBV19 and TRBJ2-5, is as follows: DGGITQSPKYLFRKEGQNVTLSCEQNLNHDAMYWYRQDPGQGLRLIYYSQIVNDFQKGDIAEGYSVSREKKESFPLTVTSAQKNPTAFYLCASSRAAGAIQETQYFGPGTRLLVL.